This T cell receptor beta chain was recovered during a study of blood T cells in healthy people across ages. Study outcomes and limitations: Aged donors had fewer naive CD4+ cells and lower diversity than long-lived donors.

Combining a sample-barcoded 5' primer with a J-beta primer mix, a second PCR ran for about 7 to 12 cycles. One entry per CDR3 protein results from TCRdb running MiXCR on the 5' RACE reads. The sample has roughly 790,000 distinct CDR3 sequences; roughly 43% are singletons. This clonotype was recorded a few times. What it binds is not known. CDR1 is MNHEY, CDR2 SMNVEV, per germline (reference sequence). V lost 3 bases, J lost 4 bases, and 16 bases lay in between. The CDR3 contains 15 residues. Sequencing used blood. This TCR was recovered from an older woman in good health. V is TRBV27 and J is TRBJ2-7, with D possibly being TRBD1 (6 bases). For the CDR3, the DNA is TGTGCCAGCAGTTTGGGGGCCGCAAGCCCGTACGAGCAGTACTTC. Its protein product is CASSLGAASPYEQYF.